The next 21 T cell receptor beta chains were all read from a single sample in a study of blood T cell repertoires in COVID-19. The data were produced by immunoSEQ multiplex PCR, yet TCRdb's version contains in-frame clones alone and is incomplete. The sample lists about 250,000 clones; nearly 90% were seen once. The sequenced material came from peripheral blood. The receptors derive from a man in his late teens or twenties with active or convalescent COVID-19.

This chain connects TRBV4-2 to TRBJ1-5; 9 nucleotides agree with TRBD1. Looked up from germline, CDR1 is LGHNA and CDR2 is YNFKEQ. V was pared by 3 bases and J by 8 bases, with 8 bases of the junction left unmatched. The CDR3 extends over 15 amino acids. The CDR3 protein is CASSHTPGQGEPQHF. In nucleotides, the CDR3 is TGTGCCAGCAGCCACACACCGGGACAGGGTGAGCCCCAGCATTTT.

The rearrangement uses TRBV6-4 and TRBJ2-3; a possible D gene is TRBD2 (6 bases). Germline V gene data show CDR1 as MRHNA and CDR2 as SNTAGT. Trimming shortened V by 4 bases and J by 2 bases, and 16 bases separated the two germline ends. The CDR3 runs 16 residues. The CDR3 loop is CASSGYGGRNTDTQYF. In DNA form, the CDR3 reads TGTGCCAGCAGTGGCTACGGGGGACGAAACACAGATACGCAGTATTTT.

The chain joins TRBV6-5 to TRBJ2-7; a weak D match, TRBD2 (5 bases). The CDR3 is 13 residues long. The V and J ends lost 0 bases and 4 bases respectively, with 7 bases between them. Per the germline V gene, CDR1 is MNHEY and CDR2 is SVGAGI. As DNA, the CDR3 is TGTGCCAGCAGTTACTCCGGGGTTTACGAGCAGTACTTC. As protein: CASSYSGVYEQYF.

The J gene is TRBJ2-3, the V gene TRBV3-1 (or the pseudogene TRBV3-2), with D tentatively TRBD2 (6 bases). The V end was cut by 3 bases, the J end by 14 bases, with 12 bases between. The CDR3 covers 11 residues. Germline V CDR1 and CDR2: LGHDT, YNNKEL (reference sequence). CDR3 DNA: TGTGCCAGCAGCCACGGGACTTCCCGGTATTTT. Translating it yields CASSHGTSRYF.

The chain combines TRBV7-2 with TRBJ2-7; D perhaps matches TRBD1 (6 bases). The ends were cut back, 5 bases at V and 3 bases at J, with 14 bases in the middle. Germline V gives CDR1 SGHTA, CDR2 FQGNSA. There are 14 residues in the CDR3. CDR3 sequence reads: CASSQDRTYYEQYF. CDR3 coding DNA: TGTGCCAGCAGCCAGGACAGAACCTACTACGAGCAGTACTTC.

The V call is TRBV27, the J call TRBJ2-3; no clear D gene. Trimming removed 4 bases from V and 5 bases from J, with 4 bases in between. The V gene's germline CDR1 is MNHEY and CDR2 SMNVEV (reference sequence). The CDR3 sequence is 11 residues long. In DNA, the CDR3 is TGTGCCAGCAGTTACGGAGATACGCAGTATTTT. Its translation is CASSYGDTQYF.

The chain combines TRBV27 with TRBJ2-2; D might be TRBD1 (5 bases). V gave up 2 bases and J gave up 2 bases, with 9 bases separating them. Germline CDR1 and CDR2: MNHEY and SMNVEV (reference sequence). CDR3 length: 15 amino acids. In nucleotides, the CDR3 is TGTGCCAGCAGTTTAACCAGGGCAAACACCGGGGAGCTGTTTTTT. Protein product: CASSLTRANTGELFF.

The V gene is TRBV19, the J gene TRBJ1-1; D is undetermined. Trimming removed 6 bases at V and 0 bases at J, with 11 bases between. CDR3 length equals 14 residues. Germline V lookup: CDR1 LNHDA, CDR2 SQIVND (reference sequence). The CDR3 sequence: CASRGSLMNTEAFF. In DNA form, the CDR3 reads TGTGCCAGTAGGGGCAGCCTCATGAACACTGAAGCTTTCTTT. Full variable domain (rest looked up from reference TRBV19 and TRBJ1-1): DGGITQSPKYLFRKEGQNVTLSCEQNLNHDAMYWYRQDPGQGLRLIYYSQIVNDFQKGDIAEGYSVSREKKESFPLTVTSAQKNPTAFYLCASRGSLMNTEAFFGQGTRLTVV.

This clone came up once. The chain employs TRBV27 and TRBJ2-7; 15 positions agree with TRBD2. The CDR3 covers 15 residues. V lost 8 bases to trimming and J lost 2 bases; unmatched junction nucleotides: 4. The germline gives CDR1 MNHEY, CDR2 SMNVEV (reference sequence). CDR3 in amino acids: CASRGLAGGTYEQYF. As DNA, the CDR3 is TGTGCCAGCCGAGGACTAGCGGGAGGGACCTACGAGCAGTACTTC.

The V call is TRBV7-2, the J call TRBJ1-5, with TRBD1 as a possible D gene (5 bases). Trimming took 1 base from V and 4 from J, leaving 17 bases between them. The germline V gene encodes CDR1 SGHTA and CDR2 FQGNSA. The CDR3 contains 17 residues. The CDR3 region is CASSLEGWGGMNQPQHF. CDR3 bases: TGTGCCAGCAGCTTAGAAGGGTGGGGGGGAATGAATCAGCCCCAGCATTTT.

In the case of this clone: Other DNA sequences within the sample encode an identical CDR3. The chain uses TRBV6-2 or TRBV6-3 and TRBJ1-5; perhaps TRBD1 as D (5 bases). The CDR3 runs to 14 residues. Trimming removed 2 bases at V and 6 bases at J, with 11 bases between. Germline assignment: CDR1 MNHEY and CDR2 SVGEGT. CDR3 loop: CASSYGRGGQPQHF. The CDR3, as DNA: TGTGCCAGCAGTTACGGGAGGGGAGGTCAGCCCCAGCATTTT.

The V and J genes are TRBV27 and TRBJ2-4; 8 bases agree with TRBD1. Germline V CDR1 and CDR2: MNHEY, SMNVEV (reference sequence). The CDR3 is made up of 18 amino acids. The V segment lost 6 bases and the J segment 0 bases; nucleotides outside the gene matches: 13. As DNA, the CDR3 is TGTGCCAGCAGCCGGAGGGGGCAGGGGGCCATAGCCAAAAACATTCAGTACTTC. Residues: CASSRRGQGAIAKNIQYF.

V usage is TRBV5-1 and J usage is TRBJ1-1; D is perhaps TRBD1 (6 bases). Germline-derived CDR1 and CDR2 are SGHRS and YFSETQ. The V and J ends lost 5 bases and 1 base respectively, with 18 bases between them. CDR3 length: 16 residues. CDR3 bases: TGCGCCAGCAGTATTCCAGTCGGGACAACGAACACTGAAGCTTTCTTT. It codes for CASSIPVGTTNTEAFF.

The V call is TRBV3-1 (or the pseudogene TRBV3-2), the J call TRBJ1-1; no clear D. V dropped 1 base and J dropped 0 bases, with 3 bases sitting between them. There are 13 residues in the CDR3. Germline CDR1 reads LGHDT; CDR2 reads YNNKEL (reference sequence). Here the CDR3 DNA reads TGTGCCAGCAGCCAAGTAATGAACACTGAAGCTTTCTTT. Translating it yields CASSQVMNTEAFF.

The chain couples TRBV11-2 to TRBJ1-5; D perhaps matches TRBD1 (5 bases). From germline, CDR1 is SGHAT and CDR2 FQNNGV. The CDR3 sequence is 14 residues long. V lost 5 bases and J lost 5, with 13 bases in between. For the CDR3, the DNA is TGTGCCAGCAGCCTAGGGGCAGGGCATCAGCCCCAGCATTTT. This gives the protein CASSLGAGHQPQHF.

The rearrangement joins TRBV5-8 to TRBJ2-7, with 13 bases that match TRBD2. Trimming at V came to 4 bases and at J to 5 bases, leaving 6 bases not matched to a gene. CDR1 and CDR2 (germline): SGHTS, YDEGEE. The CDR3 sequence is 15 residues long. Here the CDR3 reads CASSPGTSGMNEQYF. Written as DNA, the CDR3 is TGTGCCAGCAGCCCCGGGACTAGCGGGATGAACGAGCAGTACTTC.

The table lists this clone with a few counts. The gene calls are TRBV18 and TRBJ1-5; TRBD1 matches 7 bases. The CDR3 runs to 15 residues. The germline gives CDR1 KGHSH, CDR2 LQKENI. The V segment lost 1 base and the J segment 4 bases; nucleotides outside the gene matches: 4. The CDR3 DNA is TGTGCCAGCTCACCACGGGACAGAGTAAATCAGCCCCAGCATTTT. This gives the protein CASSPRDRVNQPQHF.

The chain couples TRBV6-5 to TRBJ2-5; 9 bases map to TRBD1. Germline loops: CDR1 MNHEY, CDR2 SVGAGI. V shed 1 base and J 1 base; nucleotides not matched to a gene: 4. CDR3 length: 16 residues. CDR3 region: CASSYLGTGTQETQYF. The CDR3 DNA reads TGTGCCAGCAGTTACTTGGGGACAGGGACCCAAGAGACCCAGTACTTC.

J is TRBJ1-5 and V is TRBV4-3; no clear D gene. The CDR3 runs to 13 residues. Germline loops: CDR1 LGHNA, CDR2 YSLEER. Deletions cut 0 bases from V and 6 bases from J, with 6 bases between. CDR3 residues: CASSQDTRQPQHF. As DNA, the CDR3 is TGCGCCAGCAGCCAAGATACTCGTCAGCCCCAGCATTTT.

The V call is TRBV30, the J call TRBJ1-6; 8 bases agree with TRBD1. The CDR3 is 16 amino acids. The junction had 10 bases not matched to a gene; V was cut back by 3 bases and J by 6 bases. CDR1 GTSNPN and CDR2 SVGIG come from the germline V gene (reference sequence). CDR3 sequence reads: CAWSKSPGGFNSPLHF. Here the CDR3 DNA reads TGTGCCTGGAGCAAAAGCCCAGGGGGCTTTAATTCACCCCTCCACTTT.

The rearrangement uses TRBV11-1 and TRBJ2-2; the D gene is possibly TRBD2 (5 bases). This CDR3 spans 15 amino acids. Trimming stripped 6 bases from V and 4 bases from J, with 15 bases between. Per the germline V gene, CDR1 is SGHAT and CDR2 is FQDESV (reference sequence). The CDR3 sequence is CASRERERSTGELFF. The CDR3, as DNA: TGTGCCAGCAGAGAGAGGGAGAGGAGCACCGGGGAGCTGTTTTTT.